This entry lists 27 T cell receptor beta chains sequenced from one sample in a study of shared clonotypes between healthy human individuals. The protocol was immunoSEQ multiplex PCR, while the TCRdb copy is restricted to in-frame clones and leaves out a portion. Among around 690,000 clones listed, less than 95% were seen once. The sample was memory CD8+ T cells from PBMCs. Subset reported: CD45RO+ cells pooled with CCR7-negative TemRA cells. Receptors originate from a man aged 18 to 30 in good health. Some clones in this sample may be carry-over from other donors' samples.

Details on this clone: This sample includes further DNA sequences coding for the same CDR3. CDR3 region: CASRFGNEQFF. DNA of the CDR3: TGTGCCAGTAGGTTCGGAAATGAGCAGTTCTTC. The rearrangement uses TRBV19 and TRBJ2-1, with D uncertain. Trimming took off 6 bases at V and 7 bases at J, with 7 bases between the two ends. CDR1 LNHDA and CDR2 SQIVND come from the germline V gene (reference sequence). The CDR3 extends over 11 amino acids.

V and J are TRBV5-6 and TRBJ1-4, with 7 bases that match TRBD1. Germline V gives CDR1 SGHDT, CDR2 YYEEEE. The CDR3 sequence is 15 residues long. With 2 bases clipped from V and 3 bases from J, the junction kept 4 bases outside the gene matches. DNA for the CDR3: TGTGCCAGCAGCTTACAGGGGCAAGCTAATGAAAAACTGTTTTTT. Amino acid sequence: CASSLQGQANEKLFF.

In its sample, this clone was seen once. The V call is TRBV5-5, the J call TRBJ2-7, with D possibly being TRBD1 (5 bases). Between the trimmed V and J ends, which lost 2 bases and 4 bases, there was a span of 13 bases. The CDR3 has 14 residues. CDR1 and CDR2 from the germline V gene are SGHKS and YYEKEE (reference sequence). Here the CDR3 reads CASSFEDSLYEQYF. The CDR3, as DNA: TGTGCCAGCAGCTTTGAAGACAGCCTGTACGAGCAGTACTTC.

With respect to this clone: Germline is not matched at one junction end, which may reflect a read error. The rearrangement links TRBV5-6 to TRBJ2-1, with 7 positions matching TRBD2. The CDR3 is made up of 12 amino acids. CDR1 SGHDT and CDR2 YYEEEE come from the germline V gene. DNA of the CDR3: TGTGCCAGCAGCTTCGTGGGAGGGTTTGAGCTCTTC. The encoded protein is CASSFVGGFELF.

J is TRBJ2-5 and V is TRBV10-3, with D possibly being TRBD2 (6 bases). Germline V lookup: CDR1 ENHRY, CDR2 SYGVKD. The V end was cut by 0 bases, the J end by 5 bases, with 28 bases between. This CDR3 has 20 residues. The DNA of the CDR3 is TGTGCCATCAGTGAGTCGATAGCGGTCTCCGGCACCCGGTCGGACGAGACCCAGTACTTC. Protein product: CAISESIAVSGTRSDETQYF.

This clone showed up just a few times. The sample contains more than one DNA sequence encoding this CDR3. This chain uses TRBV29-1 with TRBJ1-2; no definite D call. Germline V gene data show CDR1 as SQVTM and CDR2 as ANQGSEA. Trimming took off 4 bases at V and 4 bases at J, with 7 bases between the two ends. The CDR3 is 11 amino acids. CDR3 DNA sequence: TGCAGCGTTGTATGGAGCTATGGCTACACCTTC. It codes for CSVVWSYGYTF.

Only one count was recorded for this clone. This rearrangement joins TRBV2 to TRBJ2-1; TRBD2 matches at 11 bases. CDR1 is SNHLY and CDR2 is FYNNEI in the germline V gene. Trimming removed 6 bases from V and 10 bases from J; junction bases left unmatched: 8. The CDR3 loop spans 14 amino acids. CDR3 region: CASSSSGRPGEQFF. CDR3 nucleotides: TGTGCCAGCAGCTCTAGCGGGAGGCCCGGGGAGCAGTTCTTC.

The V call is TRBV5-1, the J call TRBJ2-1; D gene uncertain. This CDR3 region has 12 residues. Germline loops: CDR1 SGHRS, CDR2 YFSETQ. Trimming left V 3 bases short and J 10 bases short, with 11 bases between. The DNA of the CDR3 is TGCGCCAGCAGCTCCAATGGTTGGGAGCAGTTCTTC. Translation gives CASSSNGWEQFF.

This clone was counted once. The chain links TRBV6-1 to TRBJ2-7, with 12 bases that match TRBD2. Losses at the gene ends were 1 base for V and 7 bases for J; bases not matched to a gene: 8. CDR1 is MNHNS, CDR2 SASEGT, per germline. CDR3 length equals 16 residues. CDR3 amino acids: CASSEVITSGRLEQYF. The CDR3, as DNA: TGTGCCAGCAGTGAAGTAATTACTAGCGGGAGGTTGGAGCAGTACTTC.

The CDR3 DNA sequence: TGCGCCAGCAGCTCCGGACAGGAGGACTATGGCTACACCTTC. Residues: CASSSGQEDYGYTF. This chain uses TRBV5-1 with TRBJ1-2; 7 bases align to TRBD1. The length of the CDR3 is 14 residues. V was pared by 3 bases and J by 3 bases, with 5 bases of the junction left unmatched. CDR1 SGHRS and CDR2 YFSETQ come from the germline V gene.

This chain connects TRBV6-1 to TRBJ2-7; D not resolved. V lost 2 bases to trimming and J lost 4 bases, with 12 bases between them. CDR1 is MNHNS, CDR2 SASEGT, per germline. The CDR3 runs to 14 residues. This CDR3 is CASSEMVSVYEQYF. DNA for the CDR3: TGTGCCAGCAGTGAAATGGTCAGTGTGTACGAGCAGTACTTC.

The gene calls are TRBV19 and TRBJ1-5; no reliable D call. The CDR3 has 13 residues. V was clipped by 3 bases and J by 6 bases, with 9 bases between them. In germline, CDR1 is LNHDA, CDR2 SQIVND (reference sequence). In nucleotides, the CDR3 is TGTGCCAGTAGTATCCCGTGGGGTCAGCCCCAGCATTTT. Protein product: CASSIPWGQPQHF.

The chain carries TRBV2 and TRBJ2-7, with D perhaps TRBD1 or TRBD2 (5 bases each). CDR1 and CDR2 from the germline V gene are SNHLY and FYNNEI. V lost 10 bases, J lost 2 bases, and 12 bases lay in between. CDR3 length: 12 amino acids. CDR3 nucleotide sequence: TGTGCCACCGGGACCGGGACCTACGAGCAGTACTTC. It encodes CATGTGTYEQYF.

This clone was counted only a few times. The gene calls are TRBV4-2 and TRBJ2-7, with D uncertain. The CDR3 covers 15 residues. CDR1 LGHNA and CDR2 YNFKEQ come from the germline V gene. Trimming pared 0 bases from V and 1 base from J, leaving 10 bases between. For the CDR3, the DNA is TGTGCCAGCAGCCAAGATTACGACGGATCCTACGAGCAGTACTTC. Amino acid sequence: CASSQDYDGSYEQYF.

CDR3 residues: CASSGRNETDTQYF. In DNA form, the CDR3 reads TGTGCCAGCAGCGGACGTAACGAGACAGATACGCAGTATTTT. The chain recombines TRBV11-2 with TRBJ2-3; unclear D gene. The germline CDR1 and CDR2 sequences are SGHAT and FQNNGV. V was cut by 5 bases and J by 3 bases, with 12 bases left in between. The CDR3 sequence is 14 residues long.

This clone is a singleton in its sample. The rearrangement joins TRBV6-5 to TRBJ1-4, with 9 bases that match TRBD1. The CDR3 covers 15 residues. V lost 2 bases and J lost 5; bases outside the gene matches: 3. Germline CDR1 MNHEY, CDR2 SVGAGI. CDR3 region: CASSYLGTGNEKLFF. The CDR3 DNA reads TGTGCCAGCAGTTACCTGGGGACAGGGAATGAAAAACTGTTTTTT.

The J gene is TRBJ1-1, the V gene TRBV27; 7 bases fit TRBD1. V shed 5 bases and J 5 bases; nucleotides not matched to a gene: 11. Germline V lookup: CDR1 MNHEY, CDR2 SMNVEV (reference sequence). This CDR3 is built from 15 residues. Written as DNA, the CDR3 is TGTGCCAGCAGTACAGGGGATTCAGAGGAGACTGAAGCTTTCTTT. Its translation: CASSTGDSEETEAFF.

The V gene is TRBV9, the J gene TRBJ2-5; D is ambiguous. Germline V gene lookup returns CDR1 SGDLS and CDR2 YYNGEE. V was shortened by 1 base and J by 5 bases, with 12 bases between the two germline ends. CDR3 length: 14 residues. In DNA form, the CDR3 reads TGTGCCAGCAGCGTATTTGATGGGCCGGAGACCCAGTACTTC. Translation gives CASSVFDGPETQYF.

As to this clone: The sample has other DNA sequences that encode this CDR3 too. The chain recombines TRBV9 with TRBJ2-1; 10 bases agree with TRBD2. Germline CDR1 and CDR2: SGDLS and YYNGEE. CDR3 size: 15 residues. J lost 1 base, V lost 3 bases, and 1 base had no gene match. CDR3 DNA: TGTGCCAGCAGCGCTAGCGGGAGTTCCTACAATGAGCAGTTCTTC. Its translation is CASSASGSSYNEQFF.

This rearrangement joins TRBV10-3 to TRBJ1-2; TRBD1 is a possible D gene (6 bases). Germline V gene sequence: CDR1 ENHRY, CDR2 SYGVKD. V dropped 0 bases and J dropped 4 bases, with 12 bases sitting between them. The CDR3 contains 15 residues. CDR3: CAISESRGGGYGYTF. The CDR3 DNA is TGTGCCATCAGTGAGTCAAGGGGGGGTGGCTATGGCTACACCTTC.

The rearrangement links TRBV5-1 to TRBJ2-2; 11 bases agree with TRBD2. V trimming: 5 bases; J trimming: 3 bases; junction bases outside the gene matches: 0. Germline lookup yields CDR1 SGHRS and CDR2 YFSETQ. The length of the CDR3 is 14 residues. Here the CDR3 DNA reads TGCGCCAGCAGACTAGCGGGAGACACCGGGGAGCTGTTTTTT. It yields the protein CASRLAGDTGELFF. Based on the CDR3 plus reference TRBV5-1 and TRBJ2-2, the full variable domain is KAGVTQTPRYLIKTRGQQVTLSCSPISGHRSVSWYQQTPGQGLQFLFEYFSETQRNKGNFPGRFSGRQFSNSRSEMNVSTLELGDSALYLCASRLAGDTGELFFGEGSRLTVL.

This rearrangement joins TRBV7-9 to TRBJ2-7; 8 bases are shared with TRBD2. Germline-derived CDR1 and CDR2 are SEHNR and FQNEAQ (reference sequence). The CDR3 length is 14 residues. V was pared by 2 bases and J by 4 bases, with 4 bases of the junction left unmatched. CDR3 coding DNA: TGTGCCAGCAGCTTACGGGAGGGCACTTACGAGCAGTACTTC. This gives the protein CASSLREGTYEQYF. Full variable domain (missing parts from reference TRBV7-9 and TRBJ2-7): DTGVSQNPRHKITKRGQNVTFRCDPISEHNRLYWYRQTLGQGPEFLTYFQNEAQLEKSRLLSDRFSAERPKGSFSTLEIQRTEQGDSAMYLCASSLREGTYEQYFGPGTRLTVT.

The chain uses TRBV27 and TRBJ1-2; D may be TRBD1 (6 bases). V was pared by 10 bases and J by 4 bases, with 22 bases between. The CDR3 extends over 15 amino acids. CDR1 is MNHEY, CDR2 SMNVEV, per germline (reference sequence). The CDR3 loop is CATLAARGLGYGYTF. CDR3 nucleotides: TGTGCCACCCTCGCTGCCCGGGGGCTGGGCTATGGCTACACCTTC.

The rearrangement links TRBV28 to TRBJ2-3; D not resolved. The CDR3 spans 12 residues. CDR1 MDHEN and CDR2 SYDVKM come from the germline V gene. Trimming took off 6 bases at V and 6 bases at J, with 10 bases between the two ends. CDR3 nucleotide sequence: TGTGCCAGCAGGGCAGGTTTGGATACGCAGTATTTT. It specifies CASRAGLDTQYF.

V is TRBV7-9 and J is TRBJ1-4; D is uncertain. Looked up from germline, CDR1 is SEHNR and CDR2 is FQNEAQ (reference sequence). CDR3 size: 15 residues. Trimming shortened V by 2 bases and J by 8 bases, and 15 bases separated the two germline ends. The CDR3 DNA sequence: TGTGCCAGCAGCTTAAAGGTGGGGTTAGGGGAAAAACTGTTTTTT. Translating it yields CASSLKVGLGEKLFF.

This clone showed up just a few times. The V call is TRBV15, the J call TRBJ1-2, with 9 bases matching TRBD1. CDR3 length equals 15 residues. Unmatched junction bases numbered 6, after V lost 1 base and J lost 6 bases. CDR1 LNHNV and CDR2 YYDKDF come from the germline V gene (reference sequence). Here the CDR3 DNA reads TGTGCCACCAGCAGAGTTACCGGGACAGGGAATGGCTACACCTTC. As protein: CATSRVTGTGNGYTF. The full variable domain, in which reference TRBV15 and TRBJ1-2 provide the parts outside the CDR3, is DAMVIQNPRYQVTQFGKPVTLSCSQTLNHNVMYWYQQKSSQAPKLLFHYYDKDFNNEADTPDNFQSRRPNTSFCFLDIRSPGLGDTAMYLCATSRVTGTGNGYTFGSGTRLTVV.

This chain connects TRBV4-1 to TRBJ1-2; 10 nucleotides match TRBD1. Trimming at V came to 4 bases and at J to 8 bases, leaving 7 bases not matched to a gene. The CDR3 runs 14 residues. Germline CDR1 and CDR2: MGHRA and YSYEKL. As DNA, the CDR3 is TGCGCCAGCAGCCCGACAGGGGGCACGGAGGGCTACACCTTC. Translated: CASSPTGGTEGYTF.